This T cell receptor beta chain appears in the sequencing data of a study of T cell responses to AZD1222 COVID-19 vaccine (dated by TCRdb to the early 2020s). Describing the broader study: A total of around 240 trial participants underwent TCR sequencing, of whom some 210 received two doses of AZD1222 and some 26 received two doses of the MenACWY control vaccine. Trial participants were enrolled by age into 18-55, 56-69 and 70-plus year subgroups, with roughly 150, 30 and 60 TCR-sequenced participants respectively.

The CDR3 regions of human TCRbeta chains were analyzed by immunosequencing. Concerning the study's data processing: TCRs in the repertoires were matched against a reference library of SARS-CoV-2-specific TCRs that had been generated with the MIRA antigen-specificity platform. Breadth was defined as the fraction of unique TCRs that were SARS-CoV-2-associated, and depth was defined as the fraction of total T cells that were SARS-CoV-2-associated. Using the MIRA data, every spike-specific TCR was mapped to the spike region that the TCR reacted to and assigned to either a CD4 or a CD8 class. Log10-transformed breadth and depth values were compared by one-way ANOVA with Sidak's multiple comparisons tests. TCRdb provides this immuneACCESS table in a form limited to in-frame rearrangements. Some clones are lacking; in checked studies, under half of them reflect an unresolved V gene, and why the rest are absent is not known. V and J calls and clone size follow that table, whereas D and trimming were derived from the DNA. Here the sample has about 120,000 clones; 85% to 95% occur a single time. Jointly, the top ten make up approximately 5% of the sample.

What the work shows at the level of the full study, not this receptor alone: Conclusions about previously exposed vaccinees were limited because only six AZD1222 recipients were SARS-CoV-2 seropositive at baseline. Reportedly, almost half of the unique spike-specific TCRs recognized epitopes lying outside the regions that are mutated in the B.1.351 and B.1.1.7 variants. The 56-69-year group was small, and its depth increase did not reach significance, likely because of low power. No day 14 peak-response samples were available, so repertoires were characterized only after the peak T cell response. Most participants were white British and females outnumbered males, and the authors suggested that clonal diversity may have been underestimated. After two AZD1222 doses, spike-specific TCR breadth and depth were significantly higher than at day 0 and than in MenACWY recipients. CD4 TCRs associated with the vaccine covered the entire spike protein, and the dominant responses were in regions 160-218 and 743-854.

The CDR3, from cysteine to phenylalanine, totals 15 residues. The sequence is cut down to CDR3 DNA, 45 bases in frame from base 1. Ends trimmed: V by 6 bases, J by 6 bases; bases unmatched to a gene: 10. CDR1 and CDR2 (MNHEY, SVGAGI) derive from the germline V gene. Worth noting for this clone: The antigen this receptor binds is unknown. One base away there is no much larger clone; base qualities are not given.

The meaning of the sample's time point label: about 28 days (+/-7) after the second vaccine dose. AZD1222 recipients given second doses at about 4 weeks or at about 12 weeks were pooled, since spike-specific TCR depth and breadth were not found to differ between the two schedules. Vaccinee samples were obtained from the UK trials COV001 and COV002, which included a single-blind randomized controlled phase 2/3 trial of AZD1222 (ChAdOx1 nCoV-19) in healthy adults. For TCRbeta chain sequencing, PBMC samples from trial participants were taken at day 0 and at day 28 after the second dose. The sample was peripheral blood, taken 28 days after the second AZD1222 dose. This TCR was recovered from an adult who received the AZD1222 COVID-19 vaccine. This sequence uses TRBV6-5 and TRBJ1-5, with 8 central nucleotides matching TRBD1. The nucleotides read TGTGCCAGCAGCGGAAATACAGGGGGAGGTCAGCCCCAGCATTTT. This encodes CASSGNTGGGQPQHF.